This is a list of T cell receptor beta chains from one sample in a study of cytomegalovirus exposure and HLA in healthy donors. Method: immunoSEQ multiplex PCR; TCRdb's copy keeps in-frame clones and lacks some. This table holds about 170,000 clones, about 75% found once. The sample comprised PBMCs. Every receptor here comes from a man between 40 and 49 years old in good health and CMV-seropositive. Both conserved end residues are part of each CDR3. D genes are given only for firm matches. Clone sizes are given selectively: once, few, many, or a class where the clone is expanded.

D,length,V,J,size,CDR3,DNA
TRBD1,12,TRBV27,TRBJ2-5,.,CASSYRGETQYF,TGTGCCAGCAGTTACAGGGGAGAGACCCAGTACTTC
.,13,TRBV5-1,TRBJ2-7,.,CASSSNINYEQYF,TGCGCCAGCAGCTCGAACATCAACTACGAGCAGTACTTC
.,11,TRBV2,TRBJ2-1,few,CASSVGGEQFF,TGTGCCAGCAGTGTCGGTGGTGAGCAGTTCTTC
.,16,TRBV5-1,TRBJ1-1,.,CASSLVPPRVMSEAFF,TGCGCCAGCAGCTTGGTACCTCCCCGGGTGATGTCTGAAGCTTTCTTT
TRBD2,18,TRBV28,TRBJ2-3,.,CASSPEGLAGGSTDTQYF,TGTGCCAGCAGCCCGGAAGGACTAGCGGGGGGAAGCACAGATACGCAGTATTTT
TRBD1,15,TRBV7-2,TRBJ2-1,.,CASSLRVAGGNEQFF,TGTGCCAGCAGCTTAAGGGTGGCAGGGGGCAATGAGCAGTTCTTC
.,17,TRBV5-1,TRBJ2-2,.,CASSLEWGQGNTGELFF,TGCGCCAGCAGCTTGGAGTGGGGCCAGGGGAACACCGGGGAGCTGTTTTTT
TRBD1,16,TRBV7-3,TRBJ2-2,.,CASSSFPGQDTGELFF,TGTGCCAGCAGCTCCTTCCCTGGACAGGACACCGGGGAGCTGTTTTTT
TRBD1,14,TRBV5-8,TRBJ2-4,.,CASSLGQGQNIQYF,TGTGCCAGCAGCTTGGGACAGGGCCAAAACATTCAGTACTTC
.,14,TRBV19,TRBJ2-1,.,CASSATGGTNEQFF,TGTGCCAGTAGTGCCACCGGAGGAACGAATGAGCAGTTCTTC
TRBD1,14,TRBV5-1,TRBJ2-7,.,CASSRDRSSYEQYF,TGCGCCAGCAGCCGGGACAGGAGCTCCTACGAGCAGTACTTC
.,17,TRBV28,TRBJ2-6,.,CASSSSPLVAGANVLTF,TGTGCCAGCAGTTCCTCTCCCCTTGTCGCTGGGGCCAACGTCCTGACTTTC
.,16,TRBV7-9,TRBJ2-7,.,CASSLIFIGGTYEQYF,TGTGCCAGCAGCTTAATTTTCATAGGCGGAACCTACGAGCAGTACTTC
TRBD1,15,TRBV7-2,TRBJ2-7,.,CASSLGQVVSYEQYF,TGTGCCAGCAGCTTGGGACAGGTTGTGTCTTACGAGCAGTACTTC
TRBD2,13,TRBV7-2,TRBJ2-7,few,CASSLTGGNEQYF,TGTGCCAGCAGCTTAACGGGAGGGAATGAGCAGTACTTC
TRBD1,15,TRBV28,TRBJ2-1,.,CASSLRQGIRREQFF,TGTGCCAGCAGCCTCAGACAGGGGATTCGCAGGGAGCAGTTCTTC
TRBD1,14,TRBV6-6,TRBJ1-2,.,CASSLQGARYGYTF,TGTGCCAGCAGTTTACAGGGGGCGCGTTATGGCTACACCTTC
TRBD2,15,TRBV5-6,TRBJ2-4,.,CASSLASTGGDIQYF,TGTGCCAGCAGCTTGGCCTCGACGGGAGGAGACATTCAGTACTTC
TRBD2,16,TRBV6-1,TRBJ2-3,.,CASSEHSGRGTDTQYF,TGTGCCAGCAGTGAGCATAGCGGGAGAGGTACAGATACGCAGTATTTT
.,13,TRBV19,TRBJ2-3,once,CASRGTSTDTQYF,TGTGCCAGTAGAGGGACTAGCACAGATACGCAGTATTTT
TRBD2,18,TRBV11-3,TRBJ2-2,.,CASSRSTSGSFYTGELFF,TGTGCCAGCAGCAGATCGACTAGCGGGAGTTTCTACACCGGGGAGCTGTTTTTT
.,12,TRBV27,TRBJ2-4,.,CVSRDRKNSQYF,TGTGTCTCGCGGGACAGAAAAAACAGTCAGTACTTC
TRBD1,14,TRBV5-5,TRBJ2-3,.,CASSFGQGGDTQYF,TGTGCCAGCAGCTTCGGACAGGGGGGAGATACGCAGTATTTT
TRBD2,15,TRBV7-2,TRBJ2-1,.,CASRETSGTYNEQFF,TGTGCCAGCAGAGAAACTAGCGGAACCTACAATGAGCAGTTCTTC
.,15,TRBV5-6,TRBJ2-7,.,CASSLGTRRYYEQYF,TGTGCCAGCAGCTTGGGGACACGACGCTACTACGAGCAGTACTTC
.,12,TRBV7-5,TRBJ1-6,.,CARSKGQAPLHF,TGTGCCAGAAGTAAAGGACAGGCGCCCCTCCACTTT
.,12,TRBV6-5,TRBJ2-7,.,CASWGVGRGRYF,TGTGCCAGCTGGGGGGTAGGTAGAGGAAGGTACTTC
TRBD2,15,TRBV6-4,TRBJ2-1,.,CASSVGGAGGAEQFF,TGTGCCAGCAGTGTAGGGGGGGCGGGAGGAGCTGAGCAGTTCTTC
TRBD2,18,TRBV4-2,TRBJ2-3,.,CASSQGTSGTFSTDTQYF,TGTGCCAGCAGCCAGGGGACTAGCGGGACTTTTAGCACAGATACGCAGTATTTT
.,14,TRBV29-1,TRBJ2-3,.,CSAARGRAADTQYF,TGCAGCGCCGCTCGCGGCAGGGCGGCAGATACGCAGTATTTT
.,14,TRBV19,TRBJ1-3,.,CASGGITSGNTIYF,TGTGCCAGTGGGGGGATTACCTCTGGAAACACCATATATTTT
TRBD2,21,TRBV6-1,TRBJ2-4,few,CASSEAGAPGLAVLAKNIQYF,TGTGCCAGCAGTGAAGCTGGTGCCCCGGGACTAGCGGTCCTAGCCAAAAACATTCAGTACTTC
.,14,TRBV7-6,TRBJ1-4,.,CASSFEGGDEKLFF,TGTGCCAGCAGCTTTGAAGGAGGGGATGAAAAACTGTTTTTT
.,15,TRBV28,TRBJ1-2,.,CASSSPQGLNYGYTF,TGTGCCAGCAGTTCGCCTCAGGGACTCAACTATGGCTACACCTTC
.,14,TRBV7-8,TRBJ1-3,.,CASSPRLFGNTIYF,TGTGCCAGCAGCCCTCGGTTGTTTGGAAACACCATATATTTT
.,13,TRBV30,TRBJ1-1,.,CAWDRGLNTEAFF,TGTGCCTGGGACCGAGGTTTGAACACTGAAGCTTTCTTT
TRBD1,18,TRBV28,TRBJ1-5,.,CASSFRDRKYYSNQPQHF,TGTGCCAGCAGTTTTAGGGACAGAAAGTATTATAGCAATCAGCCCCAGCATTTT
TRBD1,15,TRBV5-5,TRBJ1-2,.,CASSGYTDRTDGYTF,TGTGCCAGCAGCGGGTATACGGACAGGACAGATGGCTACACCTTC
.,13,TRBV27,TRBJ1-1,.,CASRHRGSAEAFF,TGTGCCAGCAGGCACCGGGGGAGCGCTGAAGCTTTCTTT
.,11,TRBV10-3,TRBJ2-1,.,CAISFRFEQFF,TGTGCCATCAGCTTCAGATTTGAGCAGTTCTTC
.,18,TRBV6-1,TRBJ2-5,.,CASSESITGAAVGETQYF,TGTGCCAGCAGCGAAAGTATTACGGGTGCGGCCGTGGGAGAGACCCAGTACTTC
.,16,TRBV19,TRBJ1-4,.,CASSLTRRATNEKLFF,TGTGCCAGTAGCCTGACCCGACGGGCAACTAATGAAAAACTGTTTTTT
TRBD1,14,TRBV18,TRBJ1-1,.,CASSPGTVNTEAFF,TGTGCCAGCTCACCAGGGACAGTGAACACTGAAGCTTTCTTT
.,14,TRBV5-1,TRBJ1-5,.,CASSLGGEDQPQHF,TGCGCCAGCAGCTTGGGGGGGGAGGATCAGCCCCAGCATTTT
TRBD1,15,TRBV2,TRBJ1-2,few,CASSRDRGEPGGYTF,TGTGCCAGCAGTCGGGACAGGGGAGAGCCGGGCGGCTACACCTTC
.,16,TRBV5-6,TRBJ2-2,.,CASSLAASRSTGELFF,TGTGCCAGCAGCTTGGCCGCTAGCAGAAGCACCGGGGAGCTGTTTTTT
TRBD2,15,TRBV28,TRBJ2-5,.,CASSPMGTIKETQYF,TGTGCCAGCAGCCCTATGGGGACTATTAAAGAGACCCAGTACTTC